This TCR beta chain is from a study of T cell responses to AZD1222 COVID-19 vaccine. Findings of the study overall: The reported proportion of spike-specific TCRs targeting unmutated variant regions was nearly half. Most donors were white British, females outnumbered males, and clonal diversity was possibly underestimated. Elevations in Spike-specific TCR breadth and depth followed administration of two AZD1222 doses. Regions 160-218 and 743-854 dominated among vaccine-associated CD4 TCRs spanning spike.

Sequencing used immunoSEQ multiplex PCR; TCRdb keeps in-frame clones, though not all of them. The table lists about 60,000 clones, roughly 84% of them singletons. Note on this clone: What it binds is unknown.

CDR1 is MNHEY, CDR2 SVGEGT, per germline. The CDR3 has 17 amino acids. V was cut by 4 bases and J by 11 bases, with 27 bases left in between. The specimen was peripheral blood, collected on day 0 of AZD1222 vaccination. This chain connects TRBV6-2 or TRBV6-3 to TRBJ1-5, with TRBD1 as a possible D gene (6 bases). This sequence originates from an adult in good health. The CDR3 here is CASSWFWGITPEGAQHF. In nucleotides, the CDR3 is TGTGCCAGCAGTTGGTTTTGGGGAATCACACCGGAGGGGGCCCAGCATTTT.